This T cell receptor (beta chain) is from a study of patients and donors after allogeneic stem cell transplantation. This clonotype was detected a few times. TCRdb recomputed calls from the RT-PCR reads with MiXCR, one row per CDR3 protein. The sample lists roughly 880,000 distinct CDR3 sequences, 15% to 20% seen once, with 5% to 7.5% in the top ten. Source material: blood, either unsorted or a sorted T cell fraction (not recorded which). The sequence was collected from a human donor who was either an allogeneic HSCT recipient or a stem cell or donor lymphocyte infusion donor (not recorded which). It is not recorded whose cells these are; they may come from a transplant donor.

CDR3 DNA sequence: TGTGCCAGCAGGCGAGGGAAGAACTATGGCTACACCTTC. Protein: CASRRGKNYGYTF. This chain connects TRBV12-3 or TRBV12-4 to TRBJ1-2; D gene uncertain. The CDR3 has 13 residues. The ends were cut back, 6 bases at V and 2 bases at J, with 10 bases in the middle.